The clone carrying this TCR beta chain was observed many times. Its antigen is currently unknown. Germline CDR1 MNHNS, CDR2 SASEGT. V was clipped by 6 bases and J by 0 bases, with 11 bases between them. The CDR3 is 14 residues long. Each CDR3 protein is one row after TCRdb ran MiXCR on the 5' RACE reads. The table shows some 250,000 distinct CDR3 sequences, with about 3.5% occurring only once. The data are from a study of T cells after yellow fever vaccination. Across the study: It was SMART-Seq v4 Ultra Low Input that prepared the fractions with low cell numbers. Study conclusions and caveats: Clonotype sharing between CD4 and CD8 compartments was small. Most clones from primary vaccination were detected again post-booster (about 95% CD4, 88% CD8).

The V call is TRBV6-1, the J call TRBJ1-1; D gene uncertain. The sequence was collected from a man between 18 and 35 years old who received the YFV17D yellow fever vaccine. Sequenced material: PBMCs, taken 15 days after the yellow fever booster vaccination. The DNA for the CDR3 is TGTGCCAGCAGGTCAGATAACATGAACACTGAAGCTTTCTTT. This sequence encodes CASRSDNMNTEAFF.